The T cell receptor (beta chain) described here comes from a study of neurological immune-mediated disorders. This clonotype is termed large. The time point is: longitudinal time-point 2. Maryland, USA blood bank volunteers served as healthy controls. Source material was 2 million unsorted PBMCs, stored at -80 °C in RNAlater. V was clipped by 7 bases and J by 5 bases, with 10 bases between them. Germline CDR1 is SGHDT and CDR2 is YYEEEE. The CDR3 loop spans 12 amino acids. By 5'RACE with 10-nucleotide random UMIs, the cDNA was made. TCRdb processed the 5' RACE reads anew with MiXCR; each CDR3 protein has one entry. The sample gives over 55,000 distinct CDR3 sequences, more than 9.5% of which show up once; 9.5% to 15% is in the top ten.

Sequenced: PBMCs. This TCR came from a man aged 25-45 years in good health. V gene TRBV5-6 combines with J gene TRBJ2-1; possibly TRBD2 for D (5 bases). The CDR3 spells CASGGWDNEQFF. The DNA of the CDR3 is TGTGCCAGCGGCGGGTGGGACAATGAGCAGTTCTTC.